This entry features one T cell receptor (beta chain) sequence. These data are taken from a study of blood T cell repertoires in COVID-19. In the study overall: PBMCs, B-cell-depleted T cells, or T cells were the source of the cDNA or gDNA that made up the material.

Residents of 24 US areas, aged about 18 to 95 years, made up the participants. The protocol was immunoSEQ multiplex PCR, while the TCRdb copy is restricted to in-frame clones and leaves out a portion. Among some 180,000 clones listed, roughly nine tenths were seen once. The clonotype originates from a woman aged 40-49 years in a cohort exposed to, infected with or recovered from COVID-19 (not recorded which). Sequencing was performed on PBMCs or T cells enriched from blood (not recorded which).

CDR3 sequence reads: CATHRDPYNEQFF. CDR3 nucleotide sequence: TGTGCCACTCACAGGGATCCCTACAATGAGCAGTTCTTC. The gene calls are TRBV6-5 and TRBJ2-1; D perhaps matches TRBD1 (6 bases). V was cut by 10 bases and J by 2 bases, with 12 bases left in between. The CDR3 covers 13 residues. Germline CDR1 reads MNHEY; CDR2 reads SVGAGI.